The 9 T cell receptor beta chains presented below share a single source sample, sequenced in a study of monozygotic twins with inflammatory bowel disease. No DNA is given; TCRdb re-called the 5' RACE reads and lists each CDR3 protein once. This table lists some 100,000 distinct CDR3 sequences. Sequencing was carried out using blood. The source is a human donor with ulcerative colitis or Crohn's disease, or a healthy co-twin of an affected twin (not recorded which).

The V call is TRBV7-2, the J call TRBJ2-1; TCRdb calls TRBD1, which cannot be checked without DNA. CDR1 is SGHTA and CDR2 is FQGNSA in the germline V gene. This CDR3 is built from 15 residues. The CDR3 sequence is CASSFQGTGYNEQFF.

This chain links TRBV27 with TRBJ2-7. The CDR3 has 13 residues. Germline V gene lookup returns CDR1 MNHEY and CDR2 SMNVEV (reference sequence). The CDR3 spells CASSLGLSYEQYF.

This rearrangement joins TRBV20-1 to TRBJ2-7; there is no DNA to check the TCRdb D call of TRBD1. The length of the CDR3 is 13 residues. CDR1 is DFQATT and CDR2 is SNEGSKA in the germline V gene (reference sequence). Here the CDR3 reads CSAAGQGIDEQYF.

The genes are TRBV13 and TRBJ2-7; the TRBD2 assignment by TCRdb is unverifiable without DNA. This CDR3 comprises 14 residues. Germline V CDR1 and CDR2: PRHDT, FYEKMQ (reference sequence). The CDR3 loop reads CASSQASGSYEQYF.

The rearrangement links TRBV7-2 to TRBJ2-3; TCRdb's D call of TRBD1 is untestable without DNA. The V gene's germline CDR1 is SGHTA and CDR2 FQGNSA. This CDR3 has 16 residues. CDR3 loop: CASSPSLLQGSDTQYF.

This CDR3 is CSARLAGAGSNEQFF. V and J are TRBV20-1 and TRBJ2-1; TCRdb picks TRBD2, but there is no DNA to check that call. This CDR3 spans 15 amino acids. Germline loops: CDR1 DFQATT, CDR2 SNEGSKA (reference sequence).

The chain joins TRBV7-2 to TRBJ1-1; with no DNA, the TCRdb D assignment of TRBD1 cannot be verified. From germline, CDR1 is SGHTA and CDR2 FQGNSA. CDR3 length: 14 amino acids. The CDR3 spells CASSLTTGATEAFF.

The V call is TRBV4-2, the J call TRBJ2-1; with no DNA, the TCRdb D assignment of TRBD2 cannot be verified. CDR3 length: 18 residues. Germline V gives CDR1 LGHNA, CDR2 YNFKEQ. The CDR3 spells CASSQEVGGLRGSNEQFF.

The J gene is TRBJ2-2, the V gene TRBV7-2; the TCRdb call, TRBD1, lacks DNA for checking. Germline loops: CDR1 SGHTA, CDR2 FQGNSA. The CDR3 loop spans 17 amino acids. CDR3 residues: CASSLRKGQVTPGELFF.